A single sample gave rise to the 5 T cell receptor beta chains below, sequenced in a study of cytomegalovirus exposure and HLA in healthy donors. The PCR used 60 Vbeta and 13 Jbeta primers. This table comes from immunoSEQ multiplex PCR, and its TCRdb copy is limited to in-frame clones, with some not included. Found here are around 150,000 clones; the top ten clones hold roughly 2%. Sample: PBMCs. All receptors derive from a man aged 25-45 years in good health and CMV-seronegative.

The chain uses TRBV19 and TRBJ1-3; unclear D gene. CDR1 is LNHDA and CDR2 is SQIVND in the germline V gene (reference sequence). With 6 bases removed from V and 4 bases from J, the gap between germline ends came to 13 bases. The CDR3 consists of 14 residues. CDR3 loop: CASSGTQAGNTIYF. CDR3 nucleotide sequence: TGTGCCAGTAGCGGAACCCAGGCGGGAAACACCATATATTTT.

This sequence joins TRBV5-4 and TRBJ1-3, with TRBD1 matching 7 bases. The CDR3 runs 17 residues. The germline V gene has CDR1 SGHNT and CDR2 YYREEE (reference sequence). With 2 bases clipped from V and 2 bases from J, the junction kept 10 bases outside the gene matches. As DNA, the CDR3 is TGTGCCAGCAGCTTTCAACAGGGGTTAGGGGCTGGAAACACCATATATTTT. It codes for CASSFQQGLGAGNTIYF.

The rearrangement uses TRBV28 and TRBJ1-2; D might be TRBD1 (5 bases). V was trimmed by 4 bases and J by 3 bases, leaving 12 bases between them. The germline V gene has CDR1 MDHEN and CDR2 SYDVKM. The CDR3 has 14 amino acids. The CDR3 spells CASSSPTGDYGYTF. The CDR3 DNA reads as TGTGCCAGCAGTTCTCCGACGGGGGACTATGGCTACACCTTC.

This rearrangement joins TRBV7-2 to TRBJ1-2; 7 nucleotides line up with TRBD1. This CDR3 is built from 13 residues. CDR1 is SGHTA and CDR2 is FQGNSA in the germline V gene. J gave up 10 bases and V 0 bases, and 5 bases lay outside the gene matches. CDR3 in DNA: TGTGCCAGCAGCTTAGCCCTCAGGGGGGACTACACCTTC. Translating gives CASSLALRGDYTF.

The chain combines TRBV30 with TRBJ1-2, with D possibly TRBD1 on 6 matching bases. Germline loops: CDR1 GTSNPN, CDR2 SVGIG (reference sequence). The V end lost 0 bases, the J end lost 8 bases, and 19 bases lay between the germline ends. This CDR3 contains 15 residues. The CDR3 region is CAWSVTGLVVGGYTF. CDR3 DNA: TGTGCCTGGAGTGTTACAGGGCTGGTCGTAGGAGGCTACACCTTC.